This TCR beta chain stems from a study of blood T cell repertoires in COVID-19. Study-wide background: Spain, Italy and the United States supplied samples that represented acute and convalescent COVID-19.

Germline V lookup: CDR1 SGHTS, CDR2 YDEGEE. The CDR3 has 17 residues. As to this clone: Compared with germline, one end of the junction differs, possibly owing to a read error.

The data were produced by immunoSEQ multiplex PCR, yet TCRdb's version contains in-frame clones alone and is incomplete. Of 200,000 to 250,000 clones in the sample, around four fifths were seen once. The sequence came from a man aged 25-40 years who had recovered from COVID-19. This rearrangement joins TRBV5-8 to TRBJ2-2; 7 bases line up with TRBD2. Sequencing was carried out using peripheral blood. The CDR3 DNA follows: TGTGCCAGCACCTTGGTCGGTCTAGCGGCCGACACCGGGGAGCTGTTTTTT. Its translation is CASTLVGLAADTGELFF.